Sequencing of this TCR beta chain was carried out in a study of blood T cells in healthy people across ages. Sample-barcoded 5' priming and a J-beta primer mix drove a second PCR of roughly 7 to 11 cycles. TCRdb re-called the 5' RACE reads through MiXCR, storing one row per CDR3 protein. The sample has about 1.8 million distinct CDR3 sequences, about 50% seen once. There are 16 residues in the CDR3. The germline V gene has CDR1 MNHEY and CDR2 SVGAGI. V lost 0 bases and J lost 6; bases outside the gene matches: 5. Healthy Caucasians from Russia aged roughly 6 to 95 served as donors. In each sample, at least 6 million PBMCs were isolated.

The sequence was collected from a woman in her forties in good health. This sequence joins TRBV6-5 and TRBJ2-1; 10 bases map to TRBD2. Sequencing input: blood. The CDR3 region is CASSYSMSSGGNEQFF. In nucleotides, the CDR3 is TGTGCCAGCAGTTACTCGATGTCTAGCGGGGGCAATGAGCAGTTCTTC.